One sample yielded the 2 T cell receptor beta chains listed below, sequenced in a study of blood T cells in healthy people across ages. A second about 6 to 12 cycle PCR used barcoded and J-beta primers. MiXCR, run by TCRdb on the 5' RACE reads, gives a single entry per CDR3 protein. Among approximately 810,000 distinct CDR3 sequences listed, around 36% were seen once. The sample taken for sequencing was blood. The receptor source for this set is a man aged 18-30 years in good health.

A note on this clonotype: One end of the junction does not line up with germline, which may come from a read error. CDR3 loop: CVIRRQGKQTEQYF. In DNA form, the CDR3 reads TGTGTCATCAGAAGACAGGGGAAACAAACCGAGCAGTACTTC. The chain carries TRBV10-3 and TRBJ2-7; TRBD1 aligns across 8 bases. CDR3 length: 14 amino acids. Germline lookup yields CDR1 ENHRY and CDR2 SYGVKD.

This clonotype was seen repeatedly, ten times or more. The chain is built from TRBV29-1 and TRBJ1-5; 12 bases fit TRBD1. The CDR3 contains 14 residues. Germline V gene sequence: CDR1 SQVTM, CDR2 ANQGSEA. V dropped 6 bases and J dropped 6; count of bases not matched to a gene: 6. CDR3 coding DNA: TGCAGCGTCCGGGGACAGGGGGCAGCTCAGCCCCAGCATTTT. It encodes CSVRGQGAAQPQHF.